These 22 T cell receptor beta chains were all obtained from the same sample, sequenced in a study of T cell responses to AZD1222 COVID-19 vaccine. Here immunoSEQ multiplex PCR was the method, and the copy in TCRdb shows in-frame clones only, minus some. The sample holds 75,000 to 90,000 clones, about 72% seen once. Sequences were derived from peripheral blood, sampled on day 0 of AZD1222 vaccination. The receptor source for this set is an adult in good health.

This CDR3 reads CASSESGTPTYEQYF. DNA for the CDR3: TGTGCCAGCAGTGAATCTGGAACTCCCACCTACGAGCAGTACTTC. The V and J genes are TRBV6-1 and TRBJ2-7; no firm D call. Germline values: CDR1 MNHNS, CDR2 SASEGT. The ends were cut back, 2 bases at V and 2 bases at J, with 13 bases in the middle. This CDR3 comprises 15 residues.

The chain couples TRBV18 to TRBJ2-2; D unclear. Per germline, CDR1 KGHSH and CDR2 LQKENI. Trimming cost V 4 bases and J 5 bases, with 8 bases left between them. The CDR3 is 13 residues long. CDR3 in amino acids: CASSLDMTGELFF. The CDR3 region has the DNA TGTGCCAGCTCACTAGACATGACCGGGGAGCTGTTTTTT.

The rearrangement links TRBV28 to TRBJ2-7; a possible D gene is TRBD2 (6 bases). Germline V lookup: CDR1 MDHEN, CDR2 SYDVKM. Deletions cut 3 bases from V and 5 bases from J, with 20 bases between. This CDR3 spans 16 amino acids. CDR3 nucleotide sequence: TGTGCCAGCAGTTTTCTGAGAGGGAGGAAGGGCCACGAGCAGTACTTC. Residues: CASSFLRGRKGHEQYF.

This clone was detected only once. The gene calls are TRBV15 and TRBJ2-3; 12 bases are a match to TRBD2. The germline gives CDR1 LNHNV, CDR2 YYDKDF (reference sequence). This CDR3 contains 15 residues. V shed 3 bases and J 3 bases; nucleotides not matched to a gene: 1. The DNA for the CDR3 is TGTGCCACCAGCAGGACTAGCGGGAGAACAGATACGCAGTATTTT. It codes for CATSRTSGRTDTQYF.

CDR3 in amino acids: CAWSLKDGNTEAFF. Written as DNA, the CDR3 is TGTGCCTGGAGTTTAAAGGACGGGAACACTGAAGCTTTCTTT. V is TRBV30 and J is TRBJ1-1; D gene ambiguous. Germline CDR1 GTSNPN, CDR2 SVGIG (reference sequence). This CDR3 comprises 14 residues. Between the trimmed V and J ends, which lost 2 bases and 1 base, there was a span of 11 bases.

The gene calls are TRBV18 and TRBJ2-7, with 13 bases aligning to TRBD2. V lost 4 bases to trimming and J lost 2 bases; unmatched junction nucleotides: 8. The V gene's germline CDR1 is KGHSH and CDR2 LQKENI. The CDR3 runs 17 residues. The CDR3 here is CASSQTSGRVIAYEQYF. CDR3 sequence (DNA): TGTGCCAGCTCACAAACTAGCGGGAGGGTAATTGCCTACGAGCAGTACTTC. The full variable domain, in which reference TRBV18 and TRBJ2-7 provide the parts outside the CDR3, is NAGVMQNPRHLVRRRGQEARLRCSPMKGHSHVYWYRQLPEEGLKFMVYLQKENIIDESGMPKERFSAEFPKEGPSILRIQQVVRGDSAAYFCASSQTSGRVIAYEQYFGPGTRLTVT.

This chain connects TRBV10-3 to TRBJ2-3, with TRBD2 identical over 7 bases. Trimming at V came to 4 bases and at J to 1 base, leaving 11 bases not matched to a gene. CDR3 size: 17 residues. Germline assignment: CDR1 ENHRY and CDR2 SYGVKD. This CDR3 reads CAISGKAGARGTDTQYF. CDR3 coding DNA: TGTGCCATCAGTGGGAAGGCGGGAGCAAGGGGCACAGATACGCAGTATTTT.

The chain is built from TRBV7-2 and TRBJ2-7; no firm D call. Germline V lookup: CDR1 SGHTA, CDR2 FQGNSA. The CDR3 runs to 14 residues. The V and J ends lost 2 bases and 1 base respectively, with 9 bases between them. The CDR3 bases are TGTGCCAGCAGCTTACCCAACCCTTCCTACGAGCAGTACTTC. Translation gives CASSLPNPSYEQYF.

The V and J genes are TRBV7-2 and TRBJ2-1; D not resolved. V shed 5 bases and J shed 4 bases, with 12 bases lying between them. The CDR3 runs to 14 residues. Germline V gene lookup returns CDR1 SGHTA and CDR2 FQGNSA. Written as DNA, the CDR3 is TGTGCCAGCAGCCGGTCCACAGCTTACAATGAGCAGTTCTTC. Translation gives CASSRSTAYNEQFF.

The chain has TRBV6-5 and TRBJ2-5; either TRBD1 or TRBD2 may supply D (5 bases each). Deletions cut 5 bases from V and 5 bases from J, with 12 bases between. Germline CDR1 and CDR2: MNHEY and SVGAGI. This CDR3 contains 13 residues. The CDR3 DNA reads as TGTGCCAGCAGTCCCCCCGGGGCTGAGACCCAGTACTTC. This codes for CASSPPGAETQYF.

The CDR3 here is CASEERAEQYF. The CDR3 nucleotides are TGTGCCAGCGAAGAAAGGGCCGAGCAGTACTTC. The genes are TRBV28 and TRBJ2-7, with no clear D. There are 11 residues in the CDR3. The V and J ends lost 8 bases and 6 bases respectively, with 11 bases between them. In germline, CDR1 is MDHEN, CDR2 SYDVKM.

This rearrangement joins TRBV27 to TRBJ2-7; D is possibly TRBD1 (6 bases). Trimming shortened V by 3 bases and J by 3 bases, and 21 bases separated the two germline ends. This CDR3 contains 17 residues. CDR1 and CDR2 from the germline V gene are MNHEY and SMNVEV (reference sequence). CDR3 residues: CASSFLGANSVIYEQYF. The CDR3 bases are TGTGCCAGCAGTTTTTTGGGGGCAAATTCAGTAATCTACGAGCAGTACTTC.

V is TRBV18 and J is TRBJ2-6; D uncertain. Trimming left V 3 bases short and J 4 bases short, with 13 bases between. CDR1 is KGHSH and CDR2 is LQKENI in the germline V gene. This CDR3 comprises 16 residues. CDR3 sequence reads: CASSPLTVSGANVLTF. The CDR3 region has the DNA TGTGCCAGCTCACCGCTTACAGTATCCGGGGCCAACGTCCTGACTTTC.

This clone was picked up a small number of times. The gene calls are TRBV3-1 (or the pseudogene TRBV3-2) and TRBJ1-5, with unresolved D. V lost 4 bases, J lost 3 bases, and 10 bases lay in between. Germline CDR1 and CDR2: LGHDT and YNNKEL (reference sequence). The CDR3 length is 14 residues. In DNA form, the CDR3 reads TGTGCCAGCAGCCCTCAACAGACCAATCAGCCCCAGCATTTT. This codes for CASSPQQTNQPQHF.

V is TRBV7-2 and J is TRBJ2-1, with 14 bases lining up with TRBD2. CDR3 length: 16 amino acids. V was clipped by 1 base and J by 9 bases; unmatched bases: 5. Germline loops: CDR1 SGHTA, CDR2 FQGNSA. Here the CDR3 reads CASSLGFGLAGGEQFF. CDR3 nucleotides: TGTGCCAGCAGCTTAGGATTCGGACTAGCGGGAGGTGAGCAGTTCTTC.

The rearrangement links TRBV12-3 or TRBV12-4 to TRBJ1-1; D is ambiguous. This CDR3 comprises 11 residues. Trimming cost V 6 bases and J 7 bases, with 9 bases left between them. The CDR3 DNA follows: TGTGCCAGCAGCCTACTCAGTGAAGCTTTCTTT. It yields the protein CASSLLSEAFF.

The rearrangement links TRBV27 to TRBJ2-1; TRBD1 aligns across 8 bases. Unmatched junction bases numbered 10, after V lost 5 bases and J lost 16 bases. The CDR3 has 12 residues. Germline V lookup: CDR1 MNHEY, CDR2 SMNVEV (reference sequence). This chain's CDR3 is CASSPSDRASFF. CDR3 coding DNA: TGTGCCAGCAGTCCTTCGGACAGGGCTTCCTTCTTC.

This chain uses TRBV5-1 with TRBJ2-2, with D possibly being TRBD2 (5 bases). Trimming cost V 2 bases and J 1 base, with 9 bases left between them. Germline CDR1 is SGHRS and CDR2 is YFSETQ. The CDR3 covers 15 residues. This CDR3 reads CASSLIALNTGELFF. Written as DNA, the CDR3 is TGCGCCAGCAGCTTAATAGCGTTGAACACCGGGGAGCTGTTTTTT.

CDR3 residues: CASSLPGQGNTEAFF. Written as DNA, the CDR3 is TGCGCCAGCAGCCTACCGGGACAGGGGAACACTGAAGCTTTCTTT. The chain recombines TRBV10-2 with TRBJ1-1; the match to TRBD1 covers 9 bases. The CDR3 is 15 residues long. V lost 6 bases, J lost 1 base, and 6 bases stayed unmatched. Germline values: CDR1 WSHSY, CDR2 SAAADI.

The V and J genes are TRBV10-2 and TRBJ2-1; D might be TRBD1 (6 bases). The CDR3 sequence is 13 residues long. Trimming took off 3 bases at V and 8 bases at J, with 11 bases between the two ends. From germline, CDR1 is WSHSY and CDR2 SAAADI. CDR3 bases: TGCGCCAGCAGTGACCCAACAGGGTATGAGCAGTTCTTC. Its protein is CASSDPTGYEQFF.

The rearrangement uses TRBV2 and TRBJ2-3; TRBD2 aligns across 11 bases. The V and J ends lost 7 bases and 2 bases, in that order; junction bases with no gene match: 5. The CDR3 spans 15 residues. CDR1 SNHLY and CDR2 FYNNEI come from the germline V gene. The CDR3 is CASTGTSGATDTQYF. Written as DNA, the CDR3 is TGTGCCAGCACCGGGACTAGCGGAGCCACAGATACGCAGTATTTT.

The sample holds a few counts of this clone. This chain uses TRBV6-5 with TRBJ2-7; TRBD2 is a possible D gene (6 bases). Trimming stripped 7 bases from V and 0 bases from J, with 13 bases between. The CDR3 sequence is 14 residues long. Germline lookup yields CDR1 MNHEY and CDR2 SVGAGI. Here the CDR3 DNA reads TGTGCCAGCACTAAAAGGGAGGACTCCTACGAGCAGTACTTC. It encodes CASTKREDSYEQYF.